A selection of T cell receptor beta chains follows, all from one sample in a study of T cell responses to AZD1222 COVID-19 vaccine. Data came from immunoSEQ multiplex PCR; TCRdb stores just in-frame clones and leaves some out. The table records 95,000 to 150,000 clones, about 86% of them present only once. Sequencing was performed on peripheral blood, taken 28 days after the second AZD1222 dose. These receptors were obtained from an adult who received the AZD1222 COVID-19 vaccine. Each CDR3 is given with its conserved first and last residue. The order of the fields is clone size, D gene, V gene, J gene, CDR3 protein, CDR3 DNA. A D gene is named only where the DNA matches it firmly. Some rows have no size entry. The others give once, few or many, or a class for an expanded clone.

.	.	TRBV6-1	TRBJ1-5	CASSEPLQPQHF	TGTGCCAGCAGTGAACCTTTGCAGCCCCAGCATTTT
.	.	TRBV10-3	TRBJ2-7	CAISEPGQSYEQYF	TGTGCCATCAGTGAACCCGGACAGAGCTACGAGCAGTACTTC
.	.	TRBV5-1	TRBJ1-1	CASSRSTGAVGVTEAFF	TGCGCCAGCAGTCGTTCGACGGGGGCCGTGGGGGTCACTGAAGCTTTCTTT
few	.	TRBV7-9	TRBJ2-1	CASSNFQGNYYNEQFF	TGTGCCAGCAGCAACTTTCAGGGAAACTACTACAATGAGCAGTTCTTC
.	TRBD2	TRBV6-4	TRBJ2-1	CASSDSTSGYNEQFF	TGTGCCAGCAGTGACTCGACTAGCGGATACAATGAGCAGTTCTTC
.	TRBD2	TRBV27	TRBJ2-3	CASSLRGGSADTQYF	TGTGCCAGCAGTTTGCGGGGGGGAAGTGCAGATACGCAGTATTTT
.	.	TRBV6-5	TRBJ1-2	CASSYGSYYGYTF	TGTGCCAGCAGTTACGGGTCCTACTATGGCTACACCTTC
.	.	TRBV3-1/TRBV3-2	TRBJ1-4	CASSQVLTGGEKLFF	TGTGCCAGCAGCCAAGTATTGACTGGCGGAGAAAAACTGTTTTTT
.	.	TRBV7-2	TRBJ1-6	CASTLLSPGFGNSPLHF	TGTGCCAGCACCCTCCTATCCCCCGGGTTCGGGAATTCACCCCTCCACTTT
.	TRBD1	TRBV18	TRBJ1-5	CASSDRGDQPQHF	TGTGCCAGTTCAGACAGGGGGGATCAGCCCCAGCATTTT
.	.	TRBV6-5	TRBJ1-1	CASSSRGVRGTEAFF	TGTGCCAGCAGTTCCCGCGGTGTTCGGGGCACTGAAGCTTTCTTT
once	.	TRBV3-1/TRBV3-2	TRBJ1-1	CASTLQGNTEAFF	TGTGCCAGCACACTTCAGGGAAACACTGAAGCTTTCTTT
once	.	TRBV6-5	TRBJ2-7	CATSPGTASYEQYF	TGTGCCACCTCCCCCGGGACGGCCTCCTACGAGCAGTACTTC
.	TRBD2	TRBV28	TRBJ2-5	CASSLTSGGQETQYF	TGTGCCAGCAGTTTGACTAGCGGGGGCCAAGAGACCCAGTACTTC
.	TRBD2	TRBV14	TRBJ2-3	CASSLQPGTSTYF	TGTGCCAGCAGCCTCCAACCCGGGACTAGCACGTATTTT
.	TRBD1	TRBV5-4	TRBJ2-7	CASSDTGVFGTGVSYEQYF	TGTGCCAGCAGTGACACGGGGGTATTCGGGACAGGGGTTTCCTACGAGCAGTACTTC
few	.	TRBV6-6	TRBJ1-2	CASSPGQYYGYTF	TGTGCCAGCAGTCCCGGACAGTACTATGGCTACACCTTC
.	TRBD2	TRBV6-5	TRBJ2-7	CASTSGGTAYEQYF	TGTGCCAGCACCAGCGGGGGGACCGCCTACGAGCAGTACTTC
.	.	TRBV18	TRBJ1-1	CASSLQGSVNTEAFF	TGTGCCAGCTCACTCCAAGGAAGTGTGAACACTGAAGCTTTCTTT
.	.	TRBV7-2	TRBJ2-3	CASSVSGLAKTTDTQYF	TGTGCCAGCAGCGTTAGCGGATTAGCGAAAACCACAGATACGCAGTATTTT
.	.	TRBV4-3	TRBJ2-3	CASSLRAEDTDTQYF	TGCGCCAGCAGCCTAAGGGCGGAGGACACAGATACGCAGTATTTT
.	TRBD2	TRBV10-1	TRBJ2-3	CASSGETSGGLSGADTQYF	TGCGCCAGCAGTGGAGAAACTAGCGGGGGGTTGTCGGGCGCAGATACGCAGTATTTT
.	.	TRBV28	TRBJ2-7	CASRNHMGQYEQYF	TGTGCCAGCAGAAACCACATGGGCCAATACGAGCAGTACTTC
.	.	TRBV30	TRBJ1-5	CAWSVPGGYNQPQHF	TGTGCCTGGAGTGTACCCGGCGGTTATAATCAGCCCCAGCATTTT
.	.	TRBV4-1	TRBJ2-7	CASSQVLMSSYEQYF	TGCGCCAGCAGCCAAGTACTGATGAGCTCCTACGAGCAGTACTTC
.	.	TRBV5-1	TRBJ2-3	CASSLAQGPLTDTQYF	TGCGCCAGCAGCTTGGCCCAAGGTCCCCTCACAGATACGCAGTATTTT
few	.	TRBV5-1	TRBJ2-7	CASSLVPSGTGSYEQYF	TGCGCCAGCAGCTTGGTGCCCTCCGGGACGGGATCCTACGAGCAGTACTTC
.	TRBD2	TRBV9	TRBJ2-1	CASTRDGGAYNEQFF	TGTGCCAGCACCAGAGACGGGGGGGCCTACAATGAGCAGTTCTTC
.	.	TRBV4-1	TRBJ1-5	CASSPGAREKLNQPQHF	TGCGCCAGCAGCCCTGGGGCCAGGGAGAAGCTAAATCAGCCCCAGCATTTT
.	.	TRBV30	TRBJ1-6	CAWSASGFGRHSPLHF	TGTGCCTGGAGTGCATCCGGGTTCGGACGGCATTCACCCCTCCACTTT
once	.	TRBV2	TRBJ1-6	CASSGSGRGSPLHF	TGTGCCAGCAGTGGATCGGGGCGAGGTTCACCCCTCCACTTT
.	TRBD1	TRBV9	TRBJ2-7	CASSARGHDTGEQYF	TGTGCCAGCAGCGCCAGGGGGCATGATACGGGGGAGCAGTACTTC
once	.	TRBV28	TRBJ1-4	CASVPSRRGEKLFF	TGTGCCAGCGTCCCTTCTCGCCGCGGTGAAAAACTGTTTTTT
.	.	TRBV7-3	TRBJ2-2	CASSLRRTTNTGELFF	TGTGCCAGCAGCTTAAGGAGGACAACGAACACCGGGGAGCTGTTTTTT
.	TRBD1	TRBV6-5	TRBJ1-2	CASSPGTGGYTF	TGTGCCAGCAGTCCCGGGACAGGGGGCTACACCTTC
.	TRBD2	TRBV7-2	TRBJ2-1	CASSARAGVSYNEQFF	TGTGCCAGCAGCGCGAGGGCGGGGGTGTCCTACAATGAGCAGTTCTTC
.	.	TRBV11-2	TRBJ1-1	CASSLDRWDFGTEAFF	TGTGCCAGCAGCTTAGATCGGTGGGATTTTGGCACTGAAGCTTTCTTT
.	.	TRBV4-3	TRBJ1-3	CASSQVPATSGNTIYF	TGCGCCAGCAGCCAAGTCCCAGCGACCTCTGGAAACACCATATATTTT
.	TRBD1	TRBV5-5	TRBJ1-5	CASSSTRDRGGSNQPQHF	TGTGCCAGCAGCTCAACCCGGGACAGGGGTGGGAGCAATCAGCCCCAGCATTTT
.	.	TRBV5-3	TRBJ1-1	CARSLTENTEAFF	TGTGCCAGAAGCCTGACAGAGAACACTGAAGCTTTCTTT
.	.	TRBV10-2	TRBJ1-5	CASSESGESPDQPQHF	TGCGCCAGCAGTGAGTCCGGGGAAAGCCCAGATCAGCCCCAGCATTTT
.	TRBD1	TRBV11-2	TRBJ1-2	CASRVTGAGNYGYTF	TGTGCCAGCAGGGTAACAGGGGCGGGGAACTATGGCTACACCTTC
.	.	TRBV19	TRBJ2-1	CASSILGAGNEQFF	TGTGCCAGTAGTATTCTCGGGGCTGGGAATGAGCAGTTCTTC
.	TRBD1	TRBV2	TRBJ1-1	CASSTGGAGNTEAFF	TGTGCCAGCAGTACAGGGGGCGCGGGGAACACTGAAGCTTTCTTT
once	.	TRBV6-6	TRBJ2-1	CASSLRQYNEQFF	TGTGCCAGCAGCTTAAGACAGTACAATGAGCAGTTCTTC
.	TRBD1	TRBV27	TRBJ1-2	CASSSLRGRTGYTF	TGTGCCAGCAGTTCCTTGAGGGGGCGGACTGGCTACACCTTC
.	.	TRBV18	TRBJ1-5	CASSPMAGDSNQPQHF	TGTGCCAGCTCACCAATGGCAGGCGATAGCAATCAGCCCCAGCATTTT
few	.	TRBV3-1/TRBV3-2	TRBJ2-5	CASSLRRARQETQYF	TGTGCCAGCAGCCTACGACGGGCAAGACAAGAGACCCAGTACTTC
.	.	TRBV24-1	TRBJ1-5	CATSDSQVNQPQHF	TGTGCCACCAGTGATTCACAGGTGAATCAGCCCCAGCATTTT
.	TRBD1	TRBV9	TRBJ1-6	CASSATGGINSPLHF	TGTGCCAGCAGCGCCACAGGGGGGATTAATTCACCCCTCCACTTT
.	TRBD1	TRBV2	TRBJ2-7	CASRTTGTGRHEQYF	TGTGCCAGCAGAACTACCGGGACAGGGAGGCACGAGCAGTACTTC
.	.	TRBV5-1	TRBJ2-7	CASSLGFYEQYF	TGCGCCAGCAGCTTAGGGTTCTACGAGCAGTACTTC
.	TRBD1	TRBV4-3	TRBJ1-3	CASSQDIRATGVNTIYF	TGCGCCAGCAGCCAAGATATAAGGGCGACAGGGGTGAACACCATATATTTT
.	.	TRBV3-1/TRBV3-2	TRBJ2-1	CASSQGRREQFF	TGTGCCAGCAGCCAGGGTAGGAGGGAGCAGTTCTTC